This T cell receptor (beta chain) was captured in a study of breast tumors, draining lymph nodes, adjacent tissues (dated by TCRdb to the mid-2010s). With regard to the full study: In breast cancer patients, the study compared the TCR beta repertoires of tumor, adjacent nontumor tissue and axillary lymph nodes. In human breast cancer, the study set out to assess how tumor, surrounding tissue and draining lymph node repertoires relate to one another and whether T cells might be exchanged between them. Overall study outcomes, separate from this receptor: Tumor and nontumor tissue repertoires were significantly more similar in luminal-like than in basal-like breast cancer. The conclusion that tumor T cells originate in lymph nodes was framed as consistent with a hypothesis rather than directly demonstrated. The data were considered consistent with the idea that most tumor T cells come from the lymph node and then expand in tumor tissue. Tumors showed preferential V and J gene usage, and their T-cell repertoire diversity fell below that of lymph nodes yet above that of nontumor tissue.

The CDR3 has 11 amino acids, counting the end cysteine and phenylalanine. Only the CDR3 portion is preserved as DNA: 33 bases, with reading frame beginning at the first base. Reading the germline V gene (reference sequence) gives CDR1 DFQATT and CDR2 SNEGSKA. Trimming takes 3 bases from V and 3 bases from J, and the germline ends sit 6 bases apart. This clonotype showed up many times. What antigen it recognizes has not been identified. Per-base quality was not reported, and no clone a single base away is much larger than it. Sequencing used an Illumina HiSeq 2000. TCR beta chain libraries were generated through multiplex PCR amplification. High-throughput sequencing was used to analyze the amplified TCR beta chain products. TCRdb reworked the public reads: Q25 trimming with fastp, MiXCR clone assembly, productive beta chains retained. Identical CDR3 proteins give one entry, which carries the most common genes and DNA. This sample gives over 100,000 distinct CDR3 sequences in total; around 24% of them show up just once. Approximately 2.7% of the sample rests with the top ten.

Lymph node samples were obtained from the axillary draining lymph nodes of breast cancer patients. The origin of this receptor is a female donor with breast cancer. Some clones in this sample may be carry-over from other donors' samples. Sequencing was performed on axillary lymph node tissue. The rearranged segments are TRBV20-1 and TRBJ2-7, with no reliable assignment of the D segment. The CDR3 protein is CSARLIYEQYF. Read as DNA, the sequence is TGCAGTGCTAGGTTGATCTACGAGCAGTACTTC.